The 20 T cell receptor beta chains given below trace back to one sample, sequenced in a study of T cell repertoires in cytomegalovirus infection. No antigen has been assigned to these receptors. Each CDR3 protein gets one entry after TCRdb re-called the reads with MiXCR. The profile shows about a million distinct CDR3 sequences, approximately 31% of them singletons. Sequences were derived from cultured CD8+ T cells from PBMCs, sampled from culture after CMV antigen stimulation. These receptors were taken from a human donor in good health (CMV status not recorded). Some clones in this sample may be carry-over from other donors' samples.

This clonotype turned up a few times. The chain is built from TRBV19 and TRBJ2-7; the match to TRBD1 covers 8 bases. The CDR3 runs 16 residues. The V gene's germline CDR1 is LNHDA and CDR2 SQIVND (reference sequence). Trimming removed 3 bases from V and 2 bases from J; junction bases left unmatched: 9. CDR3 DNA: TGTGCCAGTAGTATCGAGGGGGACAGGCGCCCCTACGAGCAGTACTTC. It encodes CASSIEGDRRPYEQYF.

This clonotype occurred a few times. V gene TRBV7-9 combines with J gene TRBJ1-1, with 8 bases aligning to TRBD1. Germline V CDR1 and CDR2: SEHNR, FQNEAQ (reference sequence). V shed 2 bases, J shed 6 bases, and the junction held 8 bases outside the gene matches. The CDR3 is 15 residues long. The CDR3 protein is CASSLIGQGPPEAFF. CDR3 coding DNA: TGTGCCAGCAGCTTAATAGGACAGGGCCCGCCTGAAGCTTTCTTT.

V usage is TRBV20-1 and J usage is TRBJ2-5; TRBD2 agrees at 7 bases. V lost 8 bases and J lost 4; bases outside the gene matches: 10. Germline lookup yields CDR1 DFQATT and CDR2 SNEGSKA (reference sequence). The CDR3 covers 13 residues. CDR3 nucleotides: TGCAGTCAAAGGCGCGGGGGATCAGAGACCCAGTACTTC. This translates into CSQRRGGSETQYF.

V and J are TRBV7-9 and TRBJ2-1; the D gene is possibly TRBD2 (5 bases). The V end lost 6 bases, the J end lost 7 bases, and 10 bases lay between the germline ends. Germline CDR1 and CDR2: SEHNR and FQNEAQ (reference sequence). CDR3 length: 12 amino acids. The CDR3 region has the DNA TGTGCCAGCAGATCACCGGGAAATGAGCAGTTCTTC. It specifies CASRSPGNEQFF.

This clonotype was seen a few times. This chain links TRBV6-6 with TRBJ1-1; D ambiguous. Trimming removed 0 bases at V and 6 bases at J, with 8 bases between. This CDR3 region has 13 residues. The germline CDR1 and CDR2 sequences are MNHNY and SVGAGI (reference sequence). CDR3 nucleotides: TGTGCCAGCAGTTACTCGGGTTACGCTGAAGCTTTCTTT. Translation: CASSYSGYAEAFF.

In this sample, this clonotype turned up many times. CDR3 residues: CASSSIIQGKNIQYF. The CDR3 region has the DNA TGTGCCAGCAGCTCGATCATCCAGGGGAAAAACATTCAGTACTTC. The genes are TRBV7-8 and TRBJ2-4; perhaps TRBD1 as D (6 bases). CDR1 and CDR2 (germline): SGHVS, FQNEAQ. The CDR3 is 15 residues long. With 4 bases removed from V and 4 bases from J, the gap between germline ends came to 14 bases.

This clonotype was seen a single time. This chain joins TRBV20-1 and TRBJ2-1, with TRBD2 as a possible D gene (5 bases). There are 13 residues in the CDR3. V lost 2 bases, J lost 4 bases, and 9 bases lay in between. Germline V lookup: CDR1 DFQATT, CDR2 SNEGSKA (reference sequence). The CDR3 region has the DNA TGCAGTGCTAGACTAGCAAATTACAATGAGCAGTTCTTC. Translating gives CSARLANYNEQFF.

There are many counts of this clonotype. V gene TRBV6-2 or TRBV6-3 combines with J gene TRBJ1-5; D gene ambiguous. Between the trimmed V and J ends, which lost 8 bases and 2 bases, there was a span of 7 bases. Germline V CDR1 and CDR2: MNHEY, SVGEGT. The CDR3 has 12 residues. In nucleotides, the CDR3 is TGTGCCAGCGGTGAGGGCAATCAGCCCCAGCATTTT. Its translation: CASGEGNQPQHF.

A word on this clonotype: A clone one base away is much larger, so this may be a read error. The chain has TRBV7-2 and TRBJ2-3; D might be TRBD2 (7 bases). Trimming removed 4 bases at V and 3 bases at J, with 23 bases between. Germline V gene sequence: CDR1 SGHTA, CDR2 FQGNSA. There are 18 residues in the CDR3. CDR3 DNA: TGTGCCAGCAGCTCCGTGGGAGGGGGGCGTAATGATACAGATACGCAGTATTTT. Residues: CASSSVGGGRNDTDTQYF.

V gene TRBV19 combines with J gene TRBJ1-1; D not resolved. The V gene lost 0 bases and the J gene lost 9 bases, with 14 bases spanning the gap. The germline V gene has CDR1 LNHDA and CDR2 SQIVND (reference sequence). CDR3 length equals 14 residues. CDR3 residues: CASSIDDGLEKAFF. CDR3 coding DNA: TGTGCCAGTAGTATAGATGACGGCCTCGAGAAAGCTTTCTTT.

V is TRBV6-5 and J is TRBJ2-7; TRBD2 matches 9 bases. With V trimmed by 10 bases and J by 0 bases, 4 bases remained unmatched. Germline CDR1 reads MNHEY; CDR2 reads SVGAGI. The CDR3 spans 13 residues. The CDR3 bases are TGTGCCACTCGCGGGGGGGCCTCCTACGAGCAGTACTTC. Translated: CATRGGASYEQYF.

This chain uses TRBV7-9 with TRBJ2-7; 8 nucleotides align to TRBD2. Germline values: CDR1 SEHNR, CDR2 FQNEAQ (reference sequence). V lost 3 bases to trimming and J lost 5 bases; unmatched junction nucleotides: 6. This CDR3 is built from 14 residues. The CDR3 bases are TGTGCCAGCAGCTTGGGATACGGGGGGGACGAGCAGTACGTC. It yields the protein CASSLGYGGDEQYV.

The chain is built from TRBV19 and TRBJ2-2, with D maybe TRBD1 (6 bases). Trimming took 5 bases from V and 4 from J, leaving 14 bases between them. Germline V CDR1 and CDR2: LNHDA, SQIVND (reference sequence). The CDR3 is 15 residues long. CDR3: CASSLSRDITGELFF. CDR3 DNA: TGTGCCAGTAGTCTAAGCCGGGACATCACCGGGGAGCTGTTTTTT.

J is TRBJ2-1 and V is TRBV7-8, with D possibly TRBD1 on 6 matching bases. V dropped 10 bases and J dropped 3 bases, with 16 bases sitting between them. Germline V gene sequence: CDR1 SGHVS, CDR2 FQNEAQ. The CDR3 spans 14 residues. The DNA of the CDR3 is TGTGCCACCAAATCCCCGGACAGCTACAATGAGCAGTTCTTC. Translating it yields CATKSPDSYNEQFF. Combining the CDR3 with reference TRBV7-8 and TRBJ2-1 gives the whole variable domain GAGVSQSPRYKVAKRGQDVALRCDPISGHVSLFWYQQALGQGPEFLTYFQNEAQLDKSGLPSDRFFAERPEGSVSTLKIQRTQQEDSAVYLCATKSPDSYNEQFFGPGTRLTVL.

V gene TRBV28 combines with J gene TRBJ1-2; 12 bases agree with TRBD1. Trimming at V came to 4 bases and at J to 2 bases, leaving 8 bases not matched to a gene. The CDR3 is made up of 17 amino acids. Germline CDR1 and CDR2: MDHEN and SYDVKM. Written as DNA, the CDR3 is TGTGCCAGCAGTTCCAACCGGGACAGGGGGCTCAACTATGGCTACACCTTC. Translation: CASSSNRDRGLNYGYTF.

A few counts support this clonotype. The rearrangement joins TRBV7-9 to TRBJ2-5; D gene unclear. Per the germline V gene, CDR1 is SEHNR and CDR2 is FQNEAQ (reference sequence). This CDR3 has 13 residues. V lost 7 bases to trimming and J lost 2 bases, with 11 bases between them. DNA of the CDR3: TGTGCCAGCATCGCTACCACACAAGAGACCCAGTACTTC. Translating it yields CASIATTQETQYF. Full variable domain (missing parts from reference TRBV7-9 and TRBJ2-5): DTGVSQNPRHKITKRGQNVTFRCDPISEHNRLYWYRQTLGQGPEFLTYFQNEAQLEKSRLLSDRFSAERPKGSFSTLEIQRTEQGDSAMYLCASIATTQETQYFGPGTRLLVL.

The CDR3 DNA follows: TGTGCCAGCAGCCACGACATTGTCTCCTACGAGCAGTACGTC. It yields the protein CASSHDIVSYEQYV. This rearrangement joins TRBV6-2 or TRBV6-3 to TRBJ2-7; D remains ambiguous. V was cut by 6 bases and J by 0 bases, with 12 bases left in between. In germline, CDR1 is MNHEY, CDR2 SVGEGT. CDR3 length: 14 amino acids.

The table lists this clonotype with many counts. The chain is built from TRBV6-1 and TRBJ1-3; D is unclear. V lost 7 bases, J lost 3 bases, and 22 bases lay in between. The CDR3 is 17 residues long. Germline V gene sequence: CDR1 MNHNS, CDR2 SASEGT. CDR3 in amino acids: CASTGDGYPTYGNTIYF. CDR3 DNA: TGTGCCAGCACCGGAGATGGGTATCCGACTTATGGAAACACCATATATTTT.

CDR3 sequence: CASSEAPSSATDTQYF. CDR3 nucleotide sequence: TGTGCCAGCAGTGAAGCCCCCTCATCGGCCACAGATACGCAGTATTTT. The V gene is TRBV6-1, the J gene TRBJ2-3, with no clear D. CDR3 length equals 16 residues. V dropped 0 bases and J dropped 2 bases, with 12 bases sitting between them. Germline V gives CDR1 MNHNS, CDR2 SASEGT.

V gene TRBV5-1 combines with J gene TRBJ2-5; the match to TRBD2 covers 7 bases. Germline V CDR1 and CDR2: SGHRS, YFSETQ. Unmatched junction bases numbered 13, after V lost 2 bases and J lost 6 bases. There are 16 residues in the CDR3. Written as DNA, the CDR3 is TGCGCCAGCAGCTTCCGTCCACTAGGGGAGGGAAAGACCCAGTACTTC. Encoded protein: CASSFRPLGEGKTQYF. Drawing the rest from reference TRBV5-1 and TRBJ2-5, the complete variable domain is KAGVTQTPRYLIKTRGQQVTLSCSPISGHRSVSWYQQTPGQGLQFLFEYFSETQRNKGNFPGRFSGRQFSNSRSEMNVSTLELGDSALYLCASSFRPLGEGKTQYFGPGTRLLVL.